This TCR beta chain stems from a study of T cell repertoires in cytomegalovirus infection. Study background: An indication of both CMV infection and matching HLA type came from public TCR beta signatures.

TCRdb processed the reads anew with MiXCR; each CDR3 protein has one entry. Of around 120,000 distinct CDR3 sequences listed, approximately 8.8% are singletons. Germline V CDR1 and CDR2: SNHLY, FYNNEI. V gave up 2 bases and J gave up 4 bases, with 5 bases separating them. The CDR3 length is 12 residues. Overall study findings and caveats: CMV carriers with the relevant HLA were identified by cumulative public TCR beta family frequency. What dominated the ex vivo response were HLA-C-restricted CMV-specific TCR beta clonotypes.

This clonotype was detected many times. What it binds is unknown. The sequencing sample was made of PBMCs. The V gene is TRBV2, the J gene TRBJ1-2, with D unresolved. This TCR came from a human donor in good health (CMV status not recorded). Some clones in this sample may be carry-over from other donors' samples. CDR3 sequence: CASSEWIYGYTF. The CDR3 DNA reads TGTGCCAGCAGTGAATGGATCTATGGCTACACCTTC. Supplemented by reference TRBV2 and TRBJ1-2, the full variable domain reads EPEVTQTPSHQVTQMGQEVILRCVPISNHLYFYWYRQILGQKVEFLVSFYNNEISEKSEIFDDQFSVERPDGSNFTLKIRSTKLEDSAMYFCASSEWIYGYTFGSGTRLTVV.